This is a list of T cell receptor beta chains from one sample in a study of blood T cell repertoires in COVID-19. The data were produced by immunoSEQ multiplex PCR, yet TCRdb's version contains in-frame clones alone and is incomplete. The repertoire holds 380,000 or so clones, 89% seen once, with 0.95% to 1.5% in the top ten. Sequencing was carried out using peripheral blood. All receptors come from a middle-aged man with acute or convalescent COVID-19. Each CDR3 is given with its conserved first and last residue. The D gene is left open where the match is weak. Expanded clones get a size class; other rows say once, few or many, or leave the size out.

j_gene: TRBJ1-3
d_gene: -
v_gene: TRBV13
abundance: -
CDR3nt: TGTGCCAGCAGCGTATACCAGACATTCTCTGGAAACACCATATATTTT
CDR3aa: CASSVYQTFSGNTIYF

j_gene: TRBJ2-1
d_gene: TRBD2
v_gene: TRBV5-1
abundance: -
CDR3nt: TGCGCCAGCAGCTTGGGGGGTCAGCGGGAGATCGTAAATGAGCAGTTCTTC
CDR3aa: CASSLGGQREIVNEQFF

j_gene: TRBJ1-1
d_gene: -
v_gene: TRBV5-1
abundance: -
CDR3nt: TGCGCCAGCAGCTTGGGAGTGAGCACTGAAGCTTTCTTT
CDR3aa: CASSLGVSTEAFF

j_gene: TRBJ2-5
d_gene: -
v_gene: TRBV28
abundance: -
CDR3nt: TGTGCCAGCAGTTCGGGGACTCTGAAAGAGACCCAGTACTTC
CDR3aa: CASSSGTLKETQYF

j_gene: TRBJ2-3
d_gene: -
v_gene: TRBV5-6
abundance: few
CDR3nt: TGTGCCAGCAGCTTGGGGGGCAGGGCCACAGATACGCAGTATTTT
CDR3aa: CASSLGGRATDTQYF

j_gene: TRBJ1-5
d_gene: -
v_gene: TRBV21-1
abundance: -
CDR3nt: TGTGCCAGCCGGCACAGGGGCCAGCCCCAGCATTTT
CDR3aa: CASRHRGQPQHF

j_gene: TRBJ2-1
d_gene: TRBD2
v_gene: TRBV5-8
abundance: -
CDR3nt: TGTGCCAGCAGACAGCGGGAAAAGGGCTACAATGAGCAGTTCTTC
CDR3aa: CASRQREKGYNEQFF

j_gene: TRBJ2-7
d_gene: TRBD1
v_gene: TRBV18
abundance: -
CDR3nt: TGTGCCAGCTCACCACAGGGGGCCTTCGAGCAGTACTTC
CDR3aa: CASSPQGAFEQYF

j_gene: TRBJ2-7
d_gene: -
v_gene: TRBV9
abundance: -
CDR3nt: TGTGCCAGCAGCGGGACAGTTTCCGCCTACGAGCAGTACTTC
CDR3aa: CASSGTVSAYEQYF

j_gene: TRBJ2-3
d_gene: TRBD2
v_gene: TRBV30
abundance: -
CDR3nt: TGTGCCTGGAGTGACTCCTTTTGGGGTAGCGGGAGTTTCGTGTTTAGCACAGATACGCAGTATTTT
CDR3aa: CAWSDSFWGSGSFVFSTDTQYF

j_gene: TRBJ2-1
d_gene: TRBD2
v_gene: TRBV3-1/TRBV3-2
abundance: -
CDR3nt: TGTGCCAGCAGCCAACGCCTAGCGGGTGATGAGCAGTTCTTC
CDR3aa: CASSQRLAGDEQFF

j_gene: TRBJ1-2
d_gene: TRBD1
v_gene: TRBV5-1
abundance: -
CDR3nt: TGCGCCAGCAGCTCCACTGGGACAGGGGTTGTCGGGAACTATGGCTACACCTTC
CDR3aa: CASSSTGTGVVGNYGYTF

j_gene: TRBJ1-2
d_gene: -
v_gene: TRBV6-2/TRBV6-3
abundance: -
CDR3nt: TGTGCCAGCAGTTACTATGACAGAGCTAACTATGGCTACACCTTC
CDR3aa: CASSYYDRANYGYTF

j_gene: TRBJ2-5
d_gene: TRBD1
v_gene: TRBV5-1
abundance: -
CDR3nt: TGCGCCAGCAGCTTGGGAACCGGGACAGGGGGAGAGACCCAGTACTTC
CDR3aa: CASSLGTGTGGETQYF

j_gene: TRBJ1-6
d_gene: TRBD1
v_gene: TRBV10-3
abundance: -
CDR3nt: TGTGCCATCAGGAGGACAGGGGATTCACCCCTCCACTTT
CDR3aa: CAIRRTGDSPLHF

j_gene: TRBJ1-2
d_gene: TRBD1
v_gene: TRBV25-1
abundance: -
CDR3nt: TGTGCCAGCAGTGAATCCCCGGGACAGGGGGTCCTCTATGGCTACACCTTC
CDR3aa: CASSESPGQGVLYGYTF

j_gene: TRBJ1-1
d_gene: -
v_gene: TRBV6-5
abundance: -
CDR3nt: TGTGCCAGCACCGAACAGGGAGCGTGGACTGAAGCTTTCTTT
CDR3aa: CASTEQGAWTEAFF

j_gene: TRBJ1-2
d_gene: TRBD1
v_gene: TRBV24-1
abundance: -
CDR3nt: TGTGCCACCAGTGAGGACAGGGGATATGGCTACACCTTC
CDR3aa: CATSEDRGYGYTF

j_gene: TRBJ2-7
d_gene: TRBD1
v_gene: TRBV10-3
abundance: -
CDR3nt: TGTGCCATCTCGGGGACAGGGTGGTACGAGCAGTACTTC
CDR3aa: CAISGTGWYEQYF

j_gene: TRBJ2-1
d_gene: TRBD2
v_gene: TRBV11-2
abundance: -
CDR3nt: TGTGCCAGCAGCTTTTCGGGAGGGCGGGTTGAGCAGTTCTTC
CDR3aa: CASSFSGGRVEQFF

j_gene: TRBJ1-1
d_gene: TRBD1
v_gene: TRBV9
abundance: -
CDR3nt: TGTGCCAGCAGCGCCCGAGGGACAGGGAACACTGAAGCTTTCTTT
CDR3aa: CASSARGTGNTEAFF

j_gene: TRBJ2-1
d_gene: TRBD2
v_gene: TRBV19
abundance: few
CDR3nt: TGTGCCAGTAGCCCTAACCCCCTACTACTAGCGGGAGTCTATGAATCCTACAATGAGCAGTTCTTC
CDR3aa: CASSPNPLLLAGVYESYNEQFF

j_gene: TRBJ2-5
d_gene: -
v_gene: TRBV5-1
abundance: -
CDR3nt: TGCGCCAGCAGCACCGGAGCGGAGGGGACCCAGTACTTC
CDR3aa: CASSTGAEGTQYF

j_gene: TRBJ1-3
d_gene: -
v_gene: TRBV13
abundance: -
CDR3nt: TGTGCCAGCAGCTTAGCCCAGGGAGGATATGGAAACACCATATATTTT
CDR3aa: CASSLAQGGYGNTIYF

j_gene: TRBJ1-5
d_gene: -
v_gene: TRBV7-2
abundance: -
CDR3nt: TGTGCCAGCAGCTTAGGGACCTCGGGACAGCCCCAGCATTTT
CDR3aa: CASSLGTSGQPQHF

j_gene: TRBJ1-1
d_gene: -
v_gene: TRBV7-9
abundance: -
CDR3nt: TGTGCCAGCAGTCCCAGCCGTGCGGGGGGGAACACTGAAGCTTTCTTT
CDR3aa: CASSPSRAGGNTEAFF

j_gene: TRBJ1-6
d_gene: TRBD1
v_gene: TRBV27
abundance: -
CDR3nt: TGTGCCAGCAGAGGGTGGGGACAGGGAAGGTTCTATAATTCACCCCTCCACTTT
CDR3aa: CASRGWGQGRFYNSPLHF

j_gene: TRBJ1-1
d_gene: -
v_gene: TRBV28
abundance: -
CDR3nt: TGTGCCAGCAGGGGACTTCAGAACACTGAAGCTTTCTTT
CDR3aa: CASRGLQNTEAFF

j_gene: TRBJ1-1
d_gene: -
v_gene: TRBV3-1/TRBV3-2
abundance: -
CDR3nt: TGTGCCAGCAGCCCTGACACCTTCACTGAAGCTTTCTTT
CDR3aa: CASSPDTFTEAFF

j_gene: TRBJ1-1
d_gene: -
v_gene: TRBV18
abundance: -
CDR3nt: TGTGCCAGCGGCGGGGATGCAAACACTGAAGCTTTCTTT
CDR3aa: CASGGDANTEAFF

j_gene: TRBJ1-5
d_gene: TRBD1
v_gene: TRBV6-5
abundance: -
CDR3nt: TGTGCCAGCAGTTCATCGACAGGGGGCCAGCCCCAGCATTTT
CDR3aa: CASSSSTGGQPQHF

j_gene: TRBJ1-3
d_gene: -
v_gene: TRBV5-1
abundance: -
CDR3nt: TGCGCCAGCAGCTTGACATATTCAGGCTCTGGAAACACCATATATTTT
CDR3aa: CASSLTYSGSGNTIYF

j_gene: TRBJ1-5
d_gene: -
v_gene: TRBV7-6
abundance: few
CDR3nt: TGTGCCAGCAGCTCCGGGACATCTGGATATCAGCCCCAGCATTTT
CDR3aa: CASSSGTSGYQPQHF

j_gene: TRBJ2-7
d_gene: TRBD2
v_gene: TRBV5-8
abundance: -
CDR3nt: TGTGCCAGCAGCTTGCTAGCGGGAGGGCCTGACGAGCAGTACTTC
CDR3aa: CASSLLAGGPDEQYF

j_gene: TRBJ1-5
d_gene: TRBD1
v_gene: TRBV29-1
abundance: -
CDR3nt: TGCAGCGTTATCGGGACAGGGCGCAATCAGCCCCAGCATTTT
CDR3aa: CSVIGTGRNQPQHF

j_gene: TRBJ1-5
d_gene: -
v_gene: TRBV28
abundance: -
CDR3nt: TGTGCCAGCAGTTCACGGAGGGCTAGCAATCAGCCCCAGCATTTT
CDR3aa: CASSSRRASNQPQHF

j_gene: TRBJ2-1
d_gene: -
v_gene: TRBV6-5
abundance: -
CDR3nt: TGTGCCAGCAAAACTAGGGAGACCCACTACAATGAGCAGTTCTTC
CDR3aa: CASKTRETHYNEQFF

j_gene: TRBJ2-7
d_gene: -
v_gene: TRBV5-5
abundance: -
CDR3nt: TGTGCCAGCAGCTTTTGGGGAGTTTCCTACGAGCAGTACTTC
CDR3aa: CASSFWGVSYEQYF

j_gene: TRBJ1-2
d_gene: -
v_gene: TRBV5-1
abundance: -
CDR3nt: TGCGCCAGCAGCTTACGGGACTACTATGGCTACACCTTC
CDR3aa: CASSLRDYYGYTF

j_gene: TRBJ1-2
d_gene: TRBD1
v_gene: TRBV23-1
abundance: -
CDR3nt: TGCGCCAGCAGTCACCTCGCCAGGGGGCATGGCTACACCTTC
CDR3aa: CASSHLARGHGYTF

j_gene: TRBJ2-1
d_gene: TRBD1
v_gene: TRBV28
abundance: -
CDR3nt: TGTGCCAGCAGTAAGACAGGGGGCTACAATGAGCAGTTCTTC
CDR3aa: CASSKTGGYNEQFF

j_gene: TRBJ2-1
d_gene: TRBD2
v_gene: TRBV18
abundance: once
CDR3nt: TGTGCCAGCTCGTCGACTAGCGGGAATGACAATGAGCAGTTCTTC
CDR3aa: CASSSTSGNDNEQFF

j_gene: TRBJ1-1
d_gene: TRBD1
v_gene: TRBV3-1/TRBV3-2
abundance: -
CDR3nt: TGTGCCAGCAGCATGTCAGGGGGTAAATCTTTCTTT
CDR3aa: CASSMSGGKSFF

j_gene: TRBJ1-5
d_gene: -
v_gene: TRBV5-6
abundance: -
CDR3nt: TGTGCCAGCAGCCGTCTCGGGGTTAGCAATCAGCCCCAGCATTTT
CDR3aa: CASSRLGVSNQPQHF

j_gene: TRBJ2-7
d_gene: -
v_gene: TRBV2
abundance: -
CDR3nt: TGTGCCAGCTTACTCACCCCCGGGGGTTACGAGCAGTACTTC
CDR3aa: CASLLTPGGYEQYF

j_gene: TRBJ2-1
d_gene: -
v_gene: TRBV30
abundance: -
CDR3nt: TGTGCCTGGAGTAGGGAGTACAGCAATGAGCAGTTCTTC
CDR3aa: CAWSREYSNEQFF